This T cell receptor beta chain was documented in a study of spatial heterogeneity in lung cancer. Time point specified: blood at routine non-recurrence follow-up after resection. No cell sorting; template was whole RNA from tumor, lung tissue or PBMC. This clonotype was counted at least ten times. TCRdb reanalysed the 5' RACE reads using MiXCR and keeps one entry per CDR3 protein. This table has about 26,000 distinct CDR3 sequences, 4.5% to 7.5% appearing once. The sequence derives from a male donor with early-stage non-small cell lung cancer. Sample: PBMCs, taken at follow-up.

CDR3 DNA sequence: TGTGCCAGTACCCCAGACCAGACGGTACACTATGGCTACACCTTC. Residues: CASTPDQTVHYGYTF. The V gene is TRBV19, the J gene TRBJ1-2; D unclear. This CDR3 is built from 15 residues. CDR1 and CDR2 (germline): LNHDA, SQIVND (reference sequence). The V gene lost 7 bases and the J gene lost 3 bases, with 18 bases spanning the gap.